This T cell receptor (beta chain) originates from a study of graft-versus-host responses after intestinal transplantation. Study in general: Every one of the recipients received anti-thymocyte globulin induction and afterwards took tacrolimus and steroids for three to four years.

In the case of this clone: Its antigen is currently unknown.

The CDR3 runs 14 residues. Germline V gene lookup returns CDR1 SGHNT and CDR2 YYREEE (reference sequence). Trimming cost V 4 bases and J 0 bases; bases outside gene matches: 4. Study observations and caveats: Present in recipient marrow, GvH clones included some that appeared first in ileum or blood. Within allografts, high graft-versus-host to host-versus-graft clonal ratios were seen among patients with graft-donor T cell macrochimerism.

Some clones are missing from TCRdb's copy, which holds only in-frame ones; the method was immunoSEQ multiplex PCR. This sample has 130,000 or so clones; about nine tenths occur once, and the top ten carry roughly 0.2%. The genes are TRBV5-4 and TRBJ2-7; 7 nucleotides line up with TRBD2. This sample comprised unstimulated CD4+ T cells sorted from spleen or lymph node cells, obtained before intestinal transplant. The TCR originated in a human donor who received an intestinal transplant. Written as DNA, the CDR3 is TGTGCCAGCAGCCTTAGCGGGCTCTCCTACGAGCAGTACTTC. Translating gives CASSLSGLSYEQYF.